This TCR beta chain emerged from a study of PD-L1 blockade in urothelial cancer. About the research overall: Patients commenced intravenous atezolizumab, 1,200 mg every 3 weeks, in 2014. Analysis of blood occurred 3 weeks (second dose) and 6 weeks after treatment start. The median number of T cells present in blood samples was some 140,000.

Looked up from germline, CDR1 is SSHAT and CDR2 is FNYEAQ (reference sequence). Trimming removed 4 bases from V and 4 bases from J; junction bases left unmatched: 0. The CDR3 length is 12 residues. Samples were collected from each patient before treatment and during treatment. Each patient gave between 1 and 8 of them in total. The assay was immunoSEQ multiplex PCR, and TCRdb's table has in-frame clones only and misses some. In the table there are 70,000 or so clones, roughly 89% of which are singletons. The chain combines TRBV7-7 with TRBJ2-5; TRBD2 aligns across 7 bases. The sequence was collected from a man in his sixties with urothelial cancer. The specimen comprised PBMCs, sampled around atezolizumab (anti-PD-L1) treatment. The CDR3: CASSSSGETQYF. In DNA, the CDR3 is TGTGCCAGCAGCTCTAGCGGAGAGACCCAGTACTTC.